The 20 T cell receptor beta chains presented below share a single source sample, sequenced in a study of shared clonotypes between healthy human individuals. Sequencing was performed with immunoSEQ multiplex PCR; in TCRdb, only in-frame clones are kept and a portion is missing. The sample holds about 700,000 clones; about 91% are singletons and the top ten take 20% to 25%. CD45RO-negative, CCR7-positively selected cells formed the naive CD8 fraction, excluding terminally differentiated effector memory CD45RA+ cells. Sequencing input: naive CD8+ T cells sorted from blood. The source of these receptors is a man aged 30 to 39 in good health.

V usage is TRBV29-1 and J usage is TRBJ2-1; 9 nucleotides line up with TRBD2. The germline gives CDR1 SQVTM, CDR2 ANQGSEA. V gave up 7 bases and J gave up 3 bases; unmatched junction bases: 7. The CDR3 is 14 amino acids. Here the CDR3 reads CSALTSGYYNEQFF. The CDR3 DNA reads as TGCAGCGCCCTGACTAGCGGTTACTACAATGAGCAGTTCTTC.

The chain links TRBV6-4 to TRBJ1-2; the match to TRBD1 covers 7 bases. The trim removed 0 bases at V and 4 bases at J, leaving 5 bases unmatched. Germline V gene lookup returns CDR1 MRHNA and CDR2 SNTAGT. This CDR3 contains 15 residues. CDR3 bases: TGTGCCAGCAGTGACTCCCAACGACAGGGCTATGGCTACACCTTC. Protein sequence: CASSDSQRQGYGYTF.

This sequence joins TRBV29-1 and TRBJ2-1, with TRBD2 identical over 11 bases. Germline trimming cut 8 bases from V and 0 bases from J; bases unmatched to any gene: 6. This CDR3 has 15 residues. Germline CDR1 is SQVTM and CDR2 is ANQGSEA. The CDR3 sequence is CSIHGTSGSYNEQFF. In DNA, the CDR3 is TGCAGCATCCACGGGACTAGCGGCTCCTACAATGAGCAGTTCTTC.

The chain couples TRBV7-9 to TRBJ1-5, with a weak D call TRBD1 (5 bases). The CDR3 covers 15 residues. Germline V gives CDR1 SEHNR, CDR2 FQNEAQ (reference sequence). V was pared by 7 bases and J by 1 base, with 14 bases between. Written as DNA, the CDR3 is TGTGCCAGCACCGTGGGGGGTTCGAGCAATCAGCCCCAGCATTTT. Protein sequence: CASTVGGSSNQPQHF.

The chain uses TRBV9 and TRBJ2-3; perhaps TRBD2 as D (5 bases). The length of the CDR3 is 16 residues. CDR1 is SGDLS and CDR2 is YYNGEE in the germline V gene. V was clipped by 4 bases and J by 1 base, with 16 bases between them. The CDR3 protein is CASSKKPLGGTDTQYF. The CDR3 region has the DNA TGTGCCAGCAGCAAAAAGCCCCTGGGAGGCACAGATACGCAGTATTTT.

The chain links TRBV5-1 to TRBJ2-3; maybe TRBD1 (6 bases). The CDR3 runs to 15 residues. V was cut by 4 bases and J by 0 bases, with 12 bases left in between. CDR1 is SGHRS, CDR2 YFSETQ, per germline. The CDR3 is CASSSTGSSTDTQYF. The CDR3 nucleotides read TGCGCCAGCAGCAGTACAGGGTCTAGCACAGATACGCAGTATTTT.

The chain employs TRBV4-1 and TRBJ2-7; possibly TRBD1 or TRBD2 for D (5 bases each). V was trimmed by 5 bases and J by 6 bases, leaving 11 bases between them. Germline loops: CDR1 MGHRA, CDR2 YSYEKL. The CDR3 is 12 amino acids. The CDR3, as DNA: TGCGCCAGCAGCATTCGGGGCGGCGAGCAGTACTTC. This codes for CASSIRGGEQYF.

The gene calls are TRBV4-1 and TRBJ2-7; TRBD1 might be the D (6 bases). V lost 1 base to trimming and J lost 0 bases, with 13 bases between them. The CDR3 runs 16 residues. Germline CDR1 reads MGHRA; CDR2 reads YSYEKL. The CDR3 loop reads CASSQVGGASSYEQYF. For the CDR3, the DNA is TGCGCCAGCAGCCAAGTTGGGGGCGCTTCCTCCTACGAGCAGTACTTC.

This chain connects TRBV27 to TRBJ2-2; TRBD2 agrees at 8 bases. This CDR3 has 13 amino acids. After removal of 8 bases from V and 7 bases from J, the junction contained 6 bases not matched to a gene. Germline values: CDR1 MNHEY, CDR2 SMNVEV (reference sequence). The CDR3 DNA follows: TGTGCCAGCCAGCGGGAGTGGGGCGGGGAGCTGTTTTTT. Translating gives CASQREWGGELFF.

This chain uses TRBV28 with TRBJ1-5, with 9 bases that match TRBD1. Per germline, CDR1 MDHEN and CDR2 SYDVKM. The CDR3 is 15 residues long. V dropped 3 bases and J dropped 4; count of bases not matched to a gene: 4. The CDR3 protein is CASSLGDRGNQPQHF. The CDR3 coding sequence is TGTGCCAGCAGTTTGGGTGACAGGGGGAATCAGCCCCAGCATTTT.

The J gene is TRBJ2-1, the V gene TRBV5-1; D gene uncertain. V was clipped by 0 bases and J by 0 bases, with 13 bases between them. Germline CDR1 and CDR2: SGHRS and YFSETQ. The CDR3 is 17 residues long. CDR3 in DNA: TGCGCCAGCAGCTTGGATTTCCGGCCGAGCTCCTACAATGAGCAGTTCTTC. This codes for CASSLDFRPSSYNEQFF.

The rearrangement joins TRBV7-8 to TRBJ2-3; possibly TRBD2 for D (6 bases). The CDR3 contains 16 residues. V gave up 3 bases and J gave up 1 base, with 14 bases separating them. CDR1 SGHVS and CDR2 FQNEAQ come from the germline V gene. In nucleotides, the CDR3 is TGTGCCAGCAGCTTTCCGGGCGGGAAACGCACAGATACGCAGTATTTT. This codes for CASSFPGGKRTDTQYF.

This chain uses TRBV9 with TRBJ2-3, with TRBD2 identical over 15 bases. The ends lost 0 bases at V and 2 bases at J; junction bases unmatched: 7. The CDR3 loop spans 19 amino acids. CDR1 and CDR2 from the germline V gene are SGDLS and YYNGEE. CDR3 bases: TGTGCCAGCAGCGTAGAGGGACTAGCGGGAGGTTTGATCACAGATACGCAGTATTTT. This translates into CASSVEGLAGGLITDTQYF.

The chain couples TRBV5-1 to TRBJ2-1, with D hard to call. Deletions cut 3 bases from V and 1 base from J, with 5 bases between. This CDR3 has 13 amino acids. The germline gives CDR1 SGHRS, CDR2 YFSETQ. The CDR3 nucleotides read TGCGCCAGCAGCTATGAGTCCTACAATGAGCAGTTCTTC. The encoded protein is CASSYESYNEQFF.

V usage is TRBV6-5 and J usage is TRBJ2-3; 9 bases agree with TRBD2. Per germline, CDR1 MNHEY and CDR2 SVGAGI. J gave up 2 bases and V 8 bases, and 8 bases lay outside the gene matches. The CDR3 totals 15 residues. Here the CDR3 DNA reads TGTGCCAGCGGAACGAGACTAGCGGACACAGATACGCAGTATTTT. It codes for CASGTRLADTDTQYF.

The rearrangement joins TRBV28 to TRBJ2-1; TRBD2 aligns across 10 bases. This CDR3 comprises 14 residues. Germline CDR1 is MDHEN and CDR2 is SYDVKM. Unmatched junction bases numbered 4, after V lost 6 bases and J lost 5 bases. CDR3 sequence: CASSDGLADNEQFF. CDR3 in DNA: TGTGCCAGCAGCGATGGACTAGCGGACAATGAGCAGTTCTTC. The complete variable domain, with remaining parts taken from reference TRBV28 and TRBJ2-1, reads DVKVTQSSRYLVKRTGEKVFLECVQDMDHENMFWYRQDPGLGLRLIYFSYDVKMKEKGDIPEGYSVSREKKERFSLILESASTNQTSMYLCASSDGLADNEQFFGPGTRLTVL.

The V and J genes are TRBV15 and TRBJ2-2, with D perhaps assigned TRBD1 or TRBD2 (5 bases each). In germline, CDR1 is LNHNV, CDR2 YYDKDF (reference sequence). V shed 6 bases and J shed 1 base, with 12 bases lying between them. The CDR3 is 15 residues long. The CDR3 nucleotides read TGTGCCACCAGAGAACAGGACTTGAACACCGGGGAGCTGTTTTTT. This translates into CATREQDLNTGELFF. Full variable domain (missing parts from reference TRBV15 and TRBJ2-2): DAMVIQNPRYQVTQFGKPVTLSCSQTLNHNVMYWYQQKSSQAPKLLFHYYDKDFNNEADTPDNFQSRRPNTSFCFLDIRSPGLGDTAMYLCATREQDLNTGELFFGEGSRLTVL.

CDR3 region: CASSLNSQPQHF. For the CDR3, the DNA is TGTGCCAGCAGCTTAAACAGTCAGCCCCAGCATTTT. The rearrangement links TRBV7-9 to TRBJ1-5; D remains unclear. V lost 2 bases and J 6 bases, leaving 5 bases between the germline ends. This CDR3 comprises 12 residues. Germline V lookup: CDR1 SEHNR, CDR2 FQNEAQ (reference sequence).

CDR3 sequence (DNA): TGTGCCAGCAGCTTAGAGGGCACCGGACAGGGATATAATCAGCCCCAGCATTTT. Residues: CASSLEGTGQGYNQPQHF. V usage is TRBV7-9 and J usage is TRBJ1-5; TRBD1 agrees at 8 bases. The trim removed 1 base at V and 4 bases at J, leaving 12 bases unmatched. Germline lookup yields CDR1 SEHNR and CDR2 FQNEAQ (reference sequence). The CDR3 length is 18 residues.

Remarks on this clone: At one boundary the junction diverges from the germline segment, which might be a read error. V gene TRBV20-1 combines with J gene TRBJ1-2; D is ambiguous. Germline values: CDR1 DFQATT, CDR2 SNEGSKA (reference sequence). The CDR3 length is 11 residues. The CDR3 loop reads CSARDNYGYTF. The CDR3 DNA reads TGCAGTGCAAGAGATAACTATGGCTACACCTTC.